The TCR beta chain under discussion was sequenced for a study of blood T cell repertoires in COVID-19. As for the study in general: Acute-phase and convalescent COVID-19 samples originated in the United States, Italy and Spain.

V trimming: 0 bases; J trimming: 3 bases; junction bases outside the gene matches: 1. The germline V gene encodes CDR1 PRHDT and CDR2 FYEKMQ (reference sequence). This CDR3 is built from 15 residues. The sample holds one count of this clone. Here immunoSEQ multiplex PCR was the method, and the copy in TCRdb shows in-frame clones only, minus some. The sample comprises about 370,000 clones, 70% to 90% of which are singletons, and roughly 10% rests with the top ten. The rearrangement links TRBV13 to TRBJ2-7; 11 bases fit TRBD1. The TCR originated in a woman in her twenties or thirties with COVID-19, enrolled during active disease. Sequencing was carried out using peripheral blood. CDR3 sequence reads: CASSLGGQGGYEQYF. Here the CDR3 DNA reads TGTGCCAGCAGCTTAGGGGGACAGGGGGGCTACGAGCAGTACTTC. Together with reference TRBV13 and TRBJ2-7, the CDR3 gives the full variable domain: AAGVIQSPRHLIKEKRETATLKCYPIPRHDTVYWYQQGPGQDPQFLISFYEKMQSDKGSIPDRFSAQQFSDYHSELNMSSLELGDSALYFCASSLGGQGGYEQYFGPGTRLTVT.